The T cell receptor (beta chain) described here comes from a study of blood T cell repertoires in COVID-19. Across the whole study: Samples representing acute and convalescent COVID-19 were sourced from the United States, Italy and Spain.

The junction had 9 bases not matched to a gene; V was cut back by 4 bases and J by 0 bases. Germline loops: CDR1 LNHDA, CDR2 SQIVND (reference sequence). There are 17 residues in the CDR3. The data were produced by immunoSEQ multiplex PCR, yet TCRdb's version contains in-frame clones alone and is incomplete. The sample carries approximately 200,000 clones, roughly 80% recorded once. The receptor comes from an elderly woman with acute or convalescent COVID-19. What was sequenced was peripheral blood. This chain uses TRBV19 with TRBJ1-5; 7 nucleotides align to TRBD1. Here the CDR3 reads CASSTQTGIHSNQPQHF. CDR3 in DNA: TGTGCCAGTAGTACCCAGACAGGGATACATAGCAATCAGCCCCAGCATTTT.